This entry lists 32 T cell receptor beta chains sequenced from one sample in a study of shared clonotypes between healthy human individuals. Naivety among CD8 cells was defined by CD45RO negativity and positive CCR7 selection, thereby excluding terminally differentiated effector memory CD45RA+ cells. Produced via immunoSEQ multiplex PCR; TCRdb's table is partial and in-frame only. Of approximately 1.9 million clones listed, around 93% are singletons. Sequenced sample: naive CD8+ T cells from PBMCs. These receptors were taken from a man aged 18 to 29 in good health. Some clones in this sample may be carry-over from other donors' samples.

With regard to this clone: The same CDR3 is also encoded by other DNA sequences in this sample. CDR3 bases: TGTGCCAGCAGCTTAGTCGGTCTAGCATCTTACAATGAGCAGTTCTTC. Translating gives CASSLVGLASYNEQFF. The gene calls are TRBV11-2 and TRBJ2-1, with TRBD2 as a possible D gene (5 bases). The V end was cut by 1 base, the J end by 4 bases, with 14 bases between. Germline values: CDR1 SGHAT, CDR2 FQNNGV. CDR3 size: 16 residues.

The chain combines TRBV5-1 with TRBJ2-3, with TRBD2 identical over 7 bases. The CDR3 is 16 amino acids. Unmatched junction bases numbered 11, after V lost 1 base and J lost 6 bases. Per the germline V gene, CDR1 is SGHRS and CDR2 is YFSETQ. Here the CDR3 reads CASSLPAGVTLDTQYF. CDR3 DNA: TGCGCCAGCAGCTTGCCGGCGGGAGTAACTCTGGATACGCAGTATTTT.

The chain joins TRBV7-9 to TRBJ2-5; 8 bases are a match to TRBD2. The CDR3 loop spans 17 amino acids. With V trimmed by 5 bases and J by 3 bases, 14 bases remained unmatched. Germline V gene lookup returns CDR1 SEHNR and CDR2 FQNEAQ (reference sequence). CDR3 DNA: TGTGCCAGCAGCCGATCTGACTACCCGGGGGGGAAAGAGACCCAGTACTTC. Translating gives CASSRSDYPGGKETQYF.

This sequence joins TRBV6-5 and TRBJ2-6; D unresolved. V was shortened by 1 base and J by 0 bases, with 4 bases between the two germline ends. This CDR3 has 15 amino acids. Germline V gene sequence: CDR1 MNHEY, CDR2 SVGAGI. In DNA form, the CDR3 reads TGTGCCAGCAGTTACTTCGGCTCTGGGGCCAACGTCCTGACTTTC. This codes for CASSYFGSGANVLTF.

The chain employs TRBV19 and TRBJ2-7, with D uncertain. The CDR3 is 14 amino acids. V lost 5 bases and J 1 base, leaving 12 bases between the germline ends. CDR1 LNHDA and CDR2 SQIVND come from the germline V gene (reference sequence). In nucleotides, the CDR3 is TGTGCCAGTAGTCATCGCGGAAAATCCTACGAGCAGTACTTC. Protein product: CASSHRGKSYEQYF.

The rearrangement uses TRBV5-1 and TRBJ2-7, with 9 nucleotides matching TRBD1. The CDR3 covers 15 residues. Germline V gene lookup returns CDR1 SGHRS and CDR2 YFSETQ. J lost 4 bases, V lost 6 bases, and 11 bases had no gene match. CDR3 amino acids: CASIVYPGQGYEQYF. The CDR3 nucleotides are TGCGCCAGCATCGTATATCCGGGACAGGGTTACGAGCAGTACTTC.

The chain employs TRBV10-1 and TRBJ2-1; maybe TRBD2 (5 bases). The CDR3 runs to 13 residues. Germline CDR1 and CDR2: WNHNN and SYGVQD (reference sequence). Trimming cost V 0 bases and J 12 bases, with 12 bases left between them. In nucleotides, the CDR3 is TGCGCCAGCAGTGAGTCCCCGGGGAGTGGGCAGTTCTTC. Protein product: CASSESPGSGQFF.

This chain joins TRBV9 and TRBJ2-1; 8 bases fit TRBD2. V shed 0 bases, J shed 7 bases, and the junction held 9 bases outside the gene matches. The germline V gene has CDR1 SGDLS and CDR2 YYNGEE. The CDR3 extends over 16 amino acids. CDR3 loop: CASSVDGTSLRNEQFF. CDR3 nucleotide sequence: TGTGCCAGCAGCGTAGACGGGACTAGTTTGAGGAATGAGCAGTTCTTC.

This chain's CDR3 is CATKGGRNQPQHF. CDR3 sequence (DNA): TGTGCCACCAAGGGAGGGCGGAATCAGCCCCAGCATTTT. The rearrangement links TRBV28 to TRBJ1-5; no clear D. Trimming stripped 10 bases from V and 4 bases from J, with 14 bases between. The germline gives CDR1 MDHEN, CDR2 SYDVKM. The CDR3 sequence is 13 residues long.

The chain has TRBV19 and TRBJ2-7, with TRBD1 matching 9 bases. This CDR3 region has 15 residues. Germline lookup yields CDR1 LNHDA and CDR2 SQIVND (reference sequence). The ends lost 5 bases at V and 6 bases at J; junction bases unmatched: 11. The CDR3 bases are TGTGCCAGTAGTGCCACCGGGACAGGGCTCGGCGAGCAGTACTTC. Translation: CASSATGTGLGEQYF.

The chain combines TRBV4-3 with TRBJ2-7; 7 nucleotides match TRBD1. CDR1 is LGHNA and CDR2 is YSLEER in the germline V gene. The CDR3 extends over 18 amino acids. The V and J ends lost 1 base and 2 bases, in that order; junction bases with no gene match: 14. CDR3 amino acids: CASSQVVGGEAGTYEQYF. DNA of the CDR3: TGCGCCAGCAGCCAAGTGGTAGGGGGCGAGGCCGGTACCTACGAGCAGTACTTC.

The rearrangement uses TRBV9 and TRBJ1-1; D not resolved. CDR1 is SGDLS and CDR2 is YYNGEE in the germline V gene. CDR3 length: 15 residues. V was trimmed by 0 bases and J by 0 bases, leaving 9 bases between them. CDR3 amino acids: CASSVGRAVNTEAFF. The CDR3 region has the DNA TGTGCCAGCAGCGTAGGCCGGGCAGTGAACACTGAAGCTTTCTTT.

The sample holds one count of this clone. The chain couples TRBV7-9 to TRBJ2-3, with no clear D. V lost 2 bases, J lost 1 base, and 10 bases lay in between. CDR1 is SEHNR, CDR2 FQNEAQ, per germline (reference sequence). This CDR3 is 15 amino acids long. CDR3 protein: CASSLTGSGTDTQYF. DNA for the CDR3: TGTGCCAGCAGCTTAACGGGCAGCGGCACAGATACGCAGTATTTT.

V and J are TRBV19 and TRBJ1-1, with D unclear. Germline values: CDR1 LNHDA, CDR2 SQIVND (reference sequence). The CDR3 contains 12 residues. Trimming stripped 5 bases from V and 4 bases from J, with 8 bases between. The CDR3 here is CASSPRATEAFF. DNA for the CDR3: TGTGCCAGTAGTCCCCGGGCCACTGAAGCTTTCTTT.

The chain combines TRBV9 with TRBJ2-7; 7 bases are a match to TRBD2. V was clipped by 3 bases and J by 1 base; unmatched bases: 13. Germline V CDR1 and CDR2: SGDLS, YYNGEE. This CDR3 is built from 17 residues. The CDR3 DNA sequence: TGTGCCAGCAGCGCCCGCCAGGAGGCTAGCGGTTCCTACGAGCAGTACTTC. As protein: CASSARQEASGSYEQYF. The full variable domain, completed using reference TRBV9 and TRBJ2-7, is DSGVTQTPKHLITATGQRVTLRCSPRSGDLSVYWYQQSLDQGLQFLIQYYNGEERAKGNILERFSAQQFPDLHSELNLSSLELGDSALYFCASSARQEASGSYEQYFGPGTRLTVT.

The chain has TRBV4-1 and TRBJ1-4; TRBD1 might be the D (5 bases). Trimming pared 4 bases from V and 6 bases from J, leaving 18 bases between. This CDR3 is built from 16 residues. Germline loops: CDR1 MGHRA, CDR2 YSYEKL. The CDR3 bases are TGCGCCAGCAGCCCGGTTGTGGGGGGGGAGGATGAAAAACTGTTTTTT. Translating it yields CASSPVVGGEDEKLFF.

The CDR3 nucleotides are TGTGCCAGCAGCGATCAAACCGCGGGGTCGGGTAATGAAAAACTGTTTTTT. The encoded protein is CASSDQTAGSGNEKLFF. The genes are TRBV7-9 and TRBJ1-4; no firm D call. Germline lookup yields CDR1 SEHNR and CDR2 FQNEAQ (reference sequence). CDR3 length equals 17 residues. V was shortened by 5 bases and J by 4 bases, with 20 bases between the two germline ends.

The rearrangement joins TRBV5-1 to TRBJ2-7; D perhaps matches TRBD2 (6 bases). Germline values: CDR1 SGHRS, CDR2 YFSETQ. The CDR3 runs to 13 residues. V was pared by 5 bases and J by 4 bases, with 13 bases between. The CDR3 DNA reads as TGCGCCAGCAGTAAGTCTAGCGCGTACGAGCAGTACTTC. This gives the protein CASSKSSAYEQYF.

The rearrangement joins TRBV13 to TRBJ2-7; TRBD2 matches 13 bases. This CDR3 region has 17 residues. After removal of 4 bases from V and 0 bases from J, the junction contained 6 bases not matched to a gene. CDR1 is PRHDT and CDR2 is FYEKMQ in the germline V gene (reference sequence). CDR3 sequence: CASSSGLAGVISYEQYF. The CDR3 DNA reads as TGTGCCAGCAGCTCAGGACTAGCGGGGGTAATCTCCTACGAGCAGTACTTC.

V and J are TRBV6-1 and TRBJ2-3; a possible D gene is TRBD1 (6 bases). The CDR3 consists of 14 residues. CDR1 and CDR2 from the germline V gene are MNHNS and SASEGT. V lost 5 bases and J lost 1, with 10 bases in between. CDR3 in DNA: TGTGCCAGCAGTCAGGGGCCAGGCACAGATACGCAGTATTTT. It translates to CASSQGPGTDTQYF.

This clone has a single count. This chain links TRBV9 with TRBJ2-6, with D perhaps matching TRBD1 (6 bases). This CDR3 region has 18 residues. Trimming took 0 bases from V and 0 from J, leaving 13 bases between them. Germline loops: CDR1 SGDLS, CDR2 YYNGEE. The chain's CDR3 is CASSVGVGHSSGANVLTF. As DNA, the CDR3 is TGTGCCAGCAGCGTAGGGGTGGGACACAGCTCTGGGGCCAACGTCCTGACTTTC.

This rearrangement joins TRBV10-3 to TRBJ2-7; D might be TRBD2 (7 bases). The CDR3 has 14 residues. Germline CDR1 and CDR2: ENHRY and SYGVKD. V dropped 3 bases and J dropped 7 bases, with 16 bases sitting between them. The CDR3 DNA reads TGTGCCATCAGTGATGGCGGGGGCTTGGGGGAGCAGTACTTC. Its protein product is CAISDGGGLGEQYF.

This chain connects TRBV29-1 to TRBJ2-7; D may correspond to TRBD1 or TRBD2 (5 bases each). V gave up 6 bases and J gave up 0 bases, with 12 bases separating them. This CDR3 contains 13 residues. The germline gives CDR1 SQVTM, CDR2 ANQGSEA. As DNA, the CDR3 is TGCAGCGTGAATGGGGGTCCCTCCTACGAGCAGTACTTC. This translates into CSVNGGPSYEQYF.

The CDR3, as DNA: TGTGCCAGCAGCACCCCGGGCGGGAGGTGGACAGATACGCAGTATTTT. Protein: CASSTPGGRWTDTQYF. The chain uses TRBV11-2 and TRBJ2-3; 8 bases align to TRBD2. The CDR3 extends over 16 amino acids. The ends lost 5 bases at V and 3 bases at J; junction bases unmatched: 10. The germline V gene has CDR1 SGHAT and CDR2 FQNNGV.

This clone was recorded once. Other DNA sequences from this sample encode an identical CDR3 as well. The gene calls are TRBV27 and TRBJ2-3; D is unresolved. Trimming removed 3 bases from V and 0 bases from J, with 7 bases in between. The germline V gene has CDR1 MNHEY and CDR2 SMNVEV (reference sequence). CDR3 length: 14 residues. The CDR3 spells CASSFGSSTDTQYF. CDR3 sequence (DNA): TGTGCCAGCAGTTTTGGGTCTAGCACAGATACGCAGTATTTT.

The CDR3, as DNA: TGTGCCAGCAGCGGGACTAGCGGGAGACCAAATGAGCAGTTCTTC. This codes for CASSGTSGRPNEQFF. The gene calls are TRBV9 and TRBJ2-1; TRBD2 agrees at 13 bases. The ends lost 3 bases at V and 7 bases at J; junction bases unmatched: 4. The germline V gene encodes CDR1 SGDLS and CDR2 YYNGEE. The CDR3 length is 15 residues.

The chain links TRBV9 to TRBJ2-7; D may be TRBD1 or TRBD2 (6 bases each). The CDR3 is 15 residues long. V was clipped by 0 bases and J by 3 bases, with 13 bases between them. The V gene's germline CDR1 is SGDLS and CDR2 YYNGEE. The CDR3 sequence: CASSVGRGSGYEQYF. The CDR3 bases are TGTGCCAGCAGCGTAGGCAGGGGTAGCGGCTACGAGCAGTACTTC.

The CDR3 region has the DNA TGTGCCAGCAGCGCCGGGGGCTCGGTTGAAGCTTTCTTT. It codes for CASSAGGSVEAFF. The rearrangement joins TRBV7-9 to TRBJ1-1; D is perhaps TRBD1 (6 bases). V lost 5 bases and J 7 bases, leaving 14 bases between the germline ends. The germline gives CDR1 SEHNR, CDR2 FQNEAQ (reference sequence). There are 13 residues in the CDR3. Together with reference TRBV7-9 and TRBJ1-1, the CDR3 gives the full variable domain: DTGVSQNPRHKITKRGQNVTFRCDPISEHNRLYWYRQTLGQGPEFLTYFQNEAQLEKSRLLSDRFSAERPKGSFSTLEIQRTEQGDSAMYLCASSAGGSVEAFFGQGTRLTVV.

The CDR3, as DNA: TGTGCCAGCAGCACTGACAGTTTCGTCACTGATTTGATAGATACGCAGTATTTT. Its translation: CASSTDSFVTDLIDTQYF. The chain combines TRBV7-9 with TRBJ2-3; D may be TRBD1 (5 bases). V was clipped by 5 bases and J by 5 bases, with 26 bases between them. Germline V lookup: CDR1 SEHNR, CDR2 FQNEAQ (reference sequence). This CDR3 has 18 residues.

The V gene is TRBV27, the J gene TRBJ2-1, with TRBD2 matching over 8 bases. Germline V CDR1 and CDR2: MNHEY, SMNVEV (reference sequence). The CDR3 runs to 16 residues. Trimming removed 1 base from V and 5 bases from J; junction bases left unmatched: 7. CDR3 protein: CASSLWDASGHNEQFF. DNA for the CDR3: TGTGCCAGCAGTTTATGGGACGCTAGCGGGCACAATGAGCAGTTCTTC.

The genes are TRBV19 and TRBJ1-2; the D gene is possibly TRBD1 (5 bases). The CDR3 totals 14 residues. Trimming removed 6 bases at V and 4 bases at J, with 15 bases between. CDR1 is LNHDA and CDR2 is SQIVND in the germline V gene (reference sequence). CDR3 bases: TGTGCCAGTAGCCCGACAGTTACCTTCTATGGCTACACCTTC. This translates into CASSPTVTFYGYTF.

The chain is built from TRBV27 and TRBJ2-7, with 7 positions matching TRBD2. This CDR3 has 15 amino acids. The trim removed 5 bases at V and 4 bases at J, leaving 11 bases unmatched. Germline assignment: CDR1 MNHEY and CDR2 SMNVEV (reference sequence). CDR3 coding DNA: TGTGCCAGCAGTCCTGGAAGCGGGGTTTCTTACGAGCAGTACTTC. Protein product: CASSPGSGVSYEQYF.